These 20 T cell receptor beta chains came from one sample sequenced in a study of Ad26.COV2.S vaccination and SARS-CoV-2 variants (dated by TCRdb to the early 2020s). The intended sense of this specimen's treatment or condition label: about 20 received Ad26.COV2.S at low or high dose, single or two shots; roughly five received placebo; per-sample allocation not given. Repertoires of vaccine and placebo recipients were sequenced from samples taken on day 63 after the first injection. The library was generated by the immunoSEQ multiplex PCR assay. TCRdb took this table from immuneACCESS and kept in-frame rearrangements with V and J called. Such tables lack part of the clones; where checked against another copy, unresolved V genes explain under half of the gap, and the rest is unexplained. The sample table records 350,000 to 500,000 clones; 90% of these occur just once. 12% of the sample belongs to the ten largest clones.

The sample consisted of peripheral blood, taken in a trial of Ad26.COV2.S vaccine versus placebo. All receptors derive from a person between 18 and 65 years old who received the Ad26.COV2.S COVID-19 vaccine or a placebo.

This clone was seen only once. The chain carries TRBV23-1 and TRBJ2-7; D might be TRBD2 (5 bases). TRBV23-1 falls under the ORF class, with uncertain function. The CDR3 sequence is 16 residues long. Trimming removed 4 bases from V and 3 bases from J, with 19 bases in between. The CDR3 loop reads CASSPRLGVYIYEQYF. CDR3 in DNA: TGCGCCAGCAGTCCACGGTTGGGAGTTTATATCTACGAGCAGTACTTC.

The V and J genes are TRBV18 and TRBJ2-3; D is possibly TRBD2 (6 bases). V lost 2 bases to trimming and J lost 6 bases, with 6 bases between them. The CDR3 is made up of 12 amino acids. The germline gives CDR1 KGHSH, CDR2 LQKENI. Written as DNA, the CDR3 is TGTGCCAGCTCACCAGGAGGGGATACGCAGTATTTT. Its protein product is CASSPGGDTQYF.

The chain joins TRBV5-4 to TRBJ2-1; 13 positions agree with TRBD2. V lost 2 bases, J lost 9 bases, and 8 bases stayed unmatched. The CDR3 is 16 residues long. Germline-derived CDR1 and CDR2 are SGHNT and YYREEE (reference sequence). In nucleotides, the CDR3 is TGTGCCAGCAGCTTACCAGGACTAGCGGGAGTTTCTGAGCAGTTCTTC. Translated: CASSLPGLAGVSEQFF.

The chain links TRBV4-1 to TRBJ2-7, with D hard to call. Between the trimmed V and J ends, which lost 1 base and 0 bases, there was a span of 10 bases. The CDR3 is 15 amino acids. Germline assignment: CDR1 MGHRA and CDR2 YSYEKL. DNA of the CDR3: TGCGCCAGCAGCCAAGTTACGGGTAGCTCCTACGAGCAGTACTTC. Translating gives CASSQVTGSSYEQYF.

This chain joins TRBV6-1 and TRBJ2-7; perhaps TRBD2 as D (6 bases). Between the trimmed V and J ends, which lost 1 base and 0 bases, there was a span of 13 bases. Germline CDR1 is MNHNS and CDR2 is SASEGT. The length of the CDR3 is 16 residues. The CDR3 region is CASSEETFGGSYEQYF. In DNA form, the CDR3 reads TGTGCCAGCAGTGAAGAGACCTTCGGGGGCTCCTACGAGCAGTACTTC.

The chain links TRBV4-3 to TRBJ1-1; TRBD1 aligns across 8 bases. J lost 6 bases, V lost 3 bases, and 6 bases had no gene match. The CDR3 contains 14 residues. Germline CDR1 and CDR2: LGHNA and YSLEER. The CDR3 DNA follows: TGCGCCAGCAGCCAGGACAGGGCTAGGGCTGAAGCTTTCTTT. It codes for CASSQDRARAEAFF.

The chain joins TRBV24-1 to TRBJ2-2; 7 bases agree with TRBD1. Germline loops: CDR1 KGHDR, CDR2 SFDVKD. The CDR3 sequence is 16 residues long. J gave up 0 bases and V 2 bases, and 2 bases lay outside the gene matches. The CDR3 sequence: CATSDYGTANTGELFF. DNA of the CDR3: TGTGCCACCAGTGATTACGGGACAGCGAACACCGGGGAGCTGTTTTTT.

This clone was seen more than once but under ten times. J is TRBJ1-1 and V is TRBV7-9, with D uncertain. This CDR3 is 13 amino acids long. V shed 1 base and J shed 8 bases, with 11 bases lying between them. Germline CDR1 SEHNR, CDR2 FQNEAQ (reference sequence). The chain's CDR3 is CASSLVGIREAFF. The CDR3 DNA is TGTGCCAGCAGCTTAGTTGGGATTAGGGAAGCTTTCTTT.

The chain recombines TRBV30 with TRBJ2-5; possible D gene TRBD1, 7 bases. The germline CDR1 and CDR2 sequences are GTSNPN and SVGIG (reference sequence). V lost 3 bases and J lost 2, with 16 bases in between. CDR3 length equals 15 residues. CDR3 nucleotides: TGTGCCTGGAGCCGGAGGGGGCGAAAGCAAGAGACCCAGTACTTC. Protein product: CAWSRRGRKQETQYF.

The rearrangement links TRBV3-1 (or the pseudogene TRBV3-2) to TRBJ1-1, with D maybe TRBD1 (5 bases). The CDR3 extends over 15 amino acids. Germline V gene sequence: CDR1 LGHDT, CDR2 YNNKEL (reference sequence). Trimming took 0 bases from V and 4 from J, leaving 12 bases between them. The CDR3 DNA reads as TGTGCCAGCAGCCAAGAGGTTCAGGGAAGCACTGAAGCTTTCTTT. Amino acids: CASSQEVQGSTEAFF.

The V gene is TRBV6-6, the J gene TRBJ2-2, with 7 bases that match TRBD2. Germline V lookup: CDR1 MNHNY, CDR2 SVGAGI (reference sequence). CDR3 length: 16 amino acids. V gave up 7 bases and J gave up 6 bases; unmatched junction bases: 14. The CDR3 nucleotides read TGTGCCAGCAAGACGGGAGGCGGCTTTTTGGCCGGGGAGCTGTTTTTT. Residues: CASKTGGGFLAGELFF.

The genes are TRBV7-8 and TRBJ2-5; 7 bases line up with TRBD2. Germline V gene lookup returns CDR1 SGHVS and CDR2 FQNEAQ. The CDR3 is 16 amino acids. Germline trimming cut 1 base from V and 5 bases from J; bases unmatched to any gene: 10. CDR3 sequence reads: CASSLVGRGRFETQYF. The CDR3 DNA sequence: TGTGCCAGCAGCTTAGTCGGGCGGGGGAGGTTCGAGACCCAGTACTTC.

This clone has only one observation. The V gene is TRBV7-9, the J gene TRBJ2-7; D is tentatively TRBD1 or TRBD2 (6 bases each). The CDR3 is 16 residues long. The ends were cut back, 0 bases at V and 1 base at J, with 13 bases in the middle. In germline, CDR1 is SEHNR, CDR2 FQNEAQ (reference sequence). The CDR3 DNA reads TGTGCCAGCAGCTTAGCGCGGGACACTAATTCCTACGAGCAGTACTTC. This codes for CASSLARDTNSYEQYF.

The CDR3 bases are TGTGCCATCAGGTCCGTGAACACTGAAGCTTTCTTT. This encodes CAIRSVNTEAFF. The chain links TRBV10-3 to TRBJ1-1, with D hard to call. V lost 6 bases to trimming and J lost 0 bases, with 5 bases between them. CDR3 size: 12 residues. CDR1 and CDR2 (germline): ENHRY, SYGVKD.

This rearrangement joins TRBV4-1 to TRBJ1-1; a possible D gene is TRBD1 (6 bases). The V and J ends lost 0 bases and 4 bases respectively, with 12 bases between them. Germline values: CDR1 MGHRA, CDR2 YSYEKL. The CDR3 has 15 residues. The CDR3 nucleotides read TGCGCCAGCAGCCAAGAGGCCAGGGGTGTCACTGAAGCTTTCTTT. It codes for CASSQEARGVTEAFF.

The chain carries TRBV6-5 and TRBJ1-5, with a possible D match to TRBD1 (5 bases). V was pared by 4 bases and J by 5 bases, with 12 bases between. The CDR3 sequence is 14 residues long. Germline values: CDR1 MNHEY, CDR2 SVGAGI. CDR3 amino acids: CASSSGLLDQPQHF. The CDR3, as DNA: TGTGCCAGCAGTTCAGGGTTGTTAGATCAGCCCCAGCATTTT.

This clone was counted between two and nine times. This chain links TRBV25-1 with TRBJ1-2, with D possibly being TRBD1 (6 bases). Germline V gene data show CDR1 as MGHDK and CDR2 as SYGVNS. V lost 1 base, J lost 1 base, and 10 bases lay in between. The CDR3 covers 15 residues. The DNA of the CDR3 is TGTGCCAGCAGTGAATGGACAGCAAGTAACTATGGCTACACCTTC. Encoded protein: CASSEWTASNYGYTF.

This clone was seen a few times. This chain links TRBV5-1 with TRBJ1-2, with D perhaps TRBD1 (6 bases). The V gene lost 3 bases and the J gene lost 1 base, with 13 bases spanning the gap. The CDR3 length is 15 residues. Looked up from germline, CDR1 is SGHRS and CDR2 is YFSETQ. CDR3 in DNA: TGCGCCAGCAGCTGGGGGACATCTGATAACTATGGCTACACCTTC. It is translated as CASSWGTSDNYGYTF.

In this sample, this clone turned up once. The chain links TRBV4-3 to TRBJ2-3; 9 positions agree with TRBD1. Germline lookup yields CDR1 LGHNA and CDR2 YSLEER. The CDR3 length is 13 residues. Trimming cost V 0 bases and J 14 bases; bases outside gene matches: 6. In DNA form, the CDR3 reads TGCGCCAGCAGCCAAGATGTGGGACAGGGACGGTATTTT. Encoded protein: CASSQDVGQGRYF.

This chain joins TRBV18 and TRBJ2-3, with D possibly matching TRBD1 (6 bases). The CDR3 length is 15 residues. V was shortened by 10 bases and J by 2 bases, with 19 bases between the two germline ends. The germline gives CDR1 KGHSH, CDR2 LQKENI. This CDR3 is CATELQGWATDTQYF. In DNA, the CDR3 is TGTGCCACCGAACTACAGGGATGGGCCACAGATACGCAGTATTTT. The full variable domain, in which reference TRBV18 and TRBJ2-3 provide the parts outside the CDR3, is NAGVMQNPRHLVRRRGQEARLRCSPMKGHSHVYWYRQLPEEGLKFMVYLQKENIIDESGMPKERFSAEFPKEGPSILRIQQVVRGDSAAYFCATELQGWATDTQYFGPGTRLTVL.